Below, 32 T cell receptor beta chains from the same sample are listed, as sequenced in a study of blood T cell repertoires in COVID-19. The protocol was immunoSEQ multiplex PCR, while the TCRdb copy is restricted to in-frame clones and leaves out a portion. The table includes around 290,000 clones, around nine tenths detected once. Sequencing was performed on peripheral blood. The receptors were gathered from a man aged 35 to 55 with acute or convalescent COVID-19.

J is TRBJ1-5 and V is TRBV19, with TRBD1 identical over 7 bases. Germline V lookup: CDR1 LNHDA, CDR2 SQIVND (reference sequence). V lost 5 bases to trimming and J lost 7 bases; unmatched junction nucleotides: 11. This CDR3 is built from 15 residues. In nucleotides, the CDR3 is TGTGCCAGTAGTCCCCCGACAGGGATGCCACAGCCCCAGCATTTT. It is translated as CASSPPTGMPQPQHF. The whole variable domain, filled in from reference TRBV19 and TRBJ1-5, reads DGGITQSPKYLFRKEGQNVTLSCEQNLNHDAMYWYRQDPGQGLRLIYYSQIVNDFQKGDIAEGYSVSREKKESFPLTVTSAQKNPTAFYLCASSPPTGMPQPQHFGDGTRLSIL.

The rearrangement links TRBV7-8 to TRBJ2-7; 10 bases are a match to TRBD1. Germline lookup yields CDR1 SGHVS and CDR2 FQNEAQ. J gave up 6 bases and V 4 bases, and 6 bases lay outside the gene matches. The CDR3 is 14 residues long. The CDR3 sequence: CASSSRTGGGEQYF. The CDR3 DNA sequence: TGTGCCAGCAGCTCCCGGACAGGGGGAGGCGAGCAGTACTTC.

This sequence joins TRBV19 and TRBJ1-4, with D possibly being TRBD1 (5 bases). Germline loops: CDR1 LNHDA, CDR2 SQIVND (reference sequence). With 3 bases removed from V and 8 bases from J, the gap between germline ends came to 13 bases. This CDR3 has 14 amino acids. The CDR3 loop reads CASSIWGGEEKLFF. CDR3 DNA sequence: TGTGCCAGTAGTATCTGGGGGGGGGAGGAAAAACTGTTTTTT.

V usage is TRBV29-1 and J usage is TRBJ2-2, with D unresolved. This CDR3 region has 13 residues. Trimming removed 2 bases from V and 1 base from J, with 5 bases in between. CDR1 SQVTM and CDR2 ANQGSEA come from the germline V gene. Written as DNA, the CDR3 is TGCAGCGTTGAACGGTTGAACACCGGGGAGCTGTTTTTT. Translation: CSVERLNTGELFF.

The chain carries TRBV5-1 and TRBJ2-2, with a weak D call TRBD1 (5 bases). Per the germline V gene, CDR1 is SGHRS and CDR2 is YFSETQ. The CDR3 is 15 residues long. With 0 bases removed from V and 6 bases from J, the gap between germline ends came to 12 bases. DNA of the CDR3: TGCGCCAGCAGCTTGGGGCAGGGCGGATCCGGGGAGCTGTTTTTT. Protein: CASSLGQGGSGELFF. The complete variable domain, with remaining parts taken from reference TRBV5-1 and TRBJ2-2, reads KAGVTQTPRYLIKTRGQQVTLSCSPISGHRSVSWYQQTPGQGLQFLFEYFSETQRNKGNFPGRFSGRQFSNSRSEMNVSTLELGDSALYLCASSLGQGGSGELFFGEGSRLTVL.

The chain employs TRBV5-4 and TRBJ1-6, with D perhaps TRBD1 (5 bases). CDR1 SGHNT and CDR2 YYREEE come from the germline V gene (reference sequence). There are 14 residues in the CDR3. With 0 bases removed from V and 4 bases from J, the gap between germline ends came to 5 bases. The CDR3 is CASSLAGYNSPLHF. For the CDR3, the DNA is TGTGCCAGCAGCTTGGCAGGGTATAATTCACCCCTCCACTTT.

V is TRBV3-1 (or the pseudogene TRBV3-2) and J is TRBJ2-7; D is unclear. This CDR3 comprises 12 residues. V dropped 1 base and J dropped 5 bases, with 6 bases sitting between them. Germline V gene lookup returns CDR1 LGHDT and CDR2 YNNKEL (reference sequence). The CDR3 spells CASSQGGNEQYF. Here the CDR3 DNA reads TGTGCCAGCAGCCAAGGAGGAAACGAGCAGTACTTC.

The chain couples TRBV7-8 to TRBJ1-5; 10 bases are shared with TRBD1. The V gene end was trimmed by 4 bases and the J gene end by 1 base; junction bases not matched to a gene: 16. The CDR3 is 20 amino acids. Germline assignment: CDR1 SGHVS and CDR2 FQNEAQ. The CDR3 here is CASSSRMRGRQGASNQPQHF. The CDR3 nucleotides are TGTGCCAGCAGCTCCCGGATGAGGGGGAGACAGGGGGCAAGCAATCAGCCCCAGCATTTT.

CDR3 protein: CASSLGQGLSYGYTF. The CDR3 coding sequence is TGTGCCAGCAGCTTAGGACAGGGTTTAAGTTATGGCTACACCTTC. This chain joins TRBV7-9 and TRBJ1-2; 7 positions match TRBD1. The CDR3 totals 15 residues. CDR1 and CDR2 from the germline V gene are SEHNR and FQNEAQ (reference sequence). V shed 1 base, J shed 5 bases, and the junction held 7 bases outside the gene matches.

The chain couples TRBV9 to TRBJ2-2; D not certain. V was clipped by 0 bases and J by 13 bases, with 10 bases between them. Germline CDR1 and CDR2: SGDLS and YYNGEE. There are 12 residues in the CDR3. The DNA of the CDR3 is TGTGCCAGCAGCGTAGTCCCGGAGAGGCTGTTTTTT. Translated: CASSVVPERLFF.

The chain combines TRBV23-1 with TRBJ2-4, with TRBD1 identical over 10 bases. TRBV23-1 is annotated as an ORF whose role is uncertain. V was pared by 0 bases and J by 6 bases, with 17 bases of the junction left unmatched. The CDR3 covers 20 residues. The CDR3 DNA is TGCGCCAGCAGTCAATCTCGACAGGGGGCGAGGGGGGTAGTTGGAAACATTCAGTACTTC. This translates into CASSQSRQGARGVVGNIQYF.

This clone appeared once. The J gene is TRBJ1-1, the V gene TRBV4-1; no clear D gene. V lost 0 bases and J 1 base, leaving 12 bases between the germline ends. Per the germline V gene, CDR1 is MGHRA and CDR2 is YSYEKL. The CDR3 length is 16 residues. CDR3 sequence (DNA): TGCGCCAGCAGCCAAGACCTTGGAGGGAGGAACACTGAAGCTTTCTTT. Its protein is CASSQDLGGRNTEAFF.

V usage is TRBV19 and J usage is TRBJ1-4; a weak D match, TRBD1 (5 bases). CDR3 length: 14 residues. With 9 bases removed from V and 2 bases from J, the gap between germline ends came to 13 bases. The germline V gene has CDR1 LNHDA and CDR2 SQIVND (reference sequence). The CDR3 DNA follows: TGTGCCAGCAGAAGGGGATTCACTAATGAAAAACTGTTTTTT. Translating it yields CASRRGFTNEKLFF.

The genes are TRBV6-5 and TRBJ1-5, with a tentative D call TRBD1 (6 bases). The V gene lost 4 bases and the J gene lost 6 bases, with 13 bases spanning the gap. Germline CDR1 reads MNHEY; CDR2 reads SVGAGI. The CDR3 loop spans 14 amino acids. The CDR3 loop reads CASSLQGTRQPQHF. The CDR3 nucleotides read TGTGCCAGCAGTTTACAGGGAACACGTCAGCCCCAGCATTTT.

J is TRBJ1-5 and V is TRBV7-8, with D perhaps TRBD1 (6 bases). CDR3 length equals 15 residues. The germline V gene encodes CDR1 SGHVS and CDR2 FQNEAQ. Trimming removed 5 bases from V and 0 bases from J, with 11 bases in between. CDR3: CASSPYRVSNQPQHF. The CDR3 coding sequence is TGTGCCAGCAGCCCCTACAGGGTTAGCAATCAGCCCCAGCATTTT. Based on the CDR3 plus reference TRBV7-8 and TRBJ1-5, the full variable domain is GAGVSQSPRYKVAKRGQDVALRCDPISGHVSLFWYQQALGQGPEFLTYFQNEAQLDKSGLPSDRFFAERPEGSVSTLKIQRTQQEDSAVYLCASSPYRVSNQPQHFGDGTRLSIL.

This chain's CDR3 is CAIMGGAANTEAFF. The CDR3 nucleotides are TGTGCCATCATGGGAGGGGCCGCCAACACTGAAGCTTTCTTT. The chain combines TRBV10-3 with TRBJ1-1, with D tentatively TRBD1 (5 bases). Germline V gene lookup returns CDR1 ENHRY and CDR2 SYGVKD. This CDR3 comprises 14 residues. Trimming pared 7 bases from V and 2 bases from J, leaving 14 bases between.

The chain carries TRBV3-1 (or the pseudogene TRBV3-2) and TRBJ2-7, with D perhaps TRBD1 (5 bases). Germline CDR1 LGHDT, CDR2 YNNKEL (reference sequence). With 1 base removed from V and 7 bases from J, the gap between germline ends came to 14 bases. CDR3 length: 14 amino acids. The CDR3 here is CASSQGIWAGEQYF. CDR3 coding DNA: TGTGCCAGCAGCCAAGGGATATGGGCAGGGGAGCAGTACTTC.

V is TRBV9 and J is TRBJ1-2; D may be TRBD1 (6 bases). Trimming took off 0 bases at V and 9 bases at J, with 18 bases between the two ends. The CDR3 has 15 amino acids. Germline V CDR1 and CDR2: SGDLS, YYNGEE. CDR3 sequence: CASSVDEGHGLSYTF. The CDR3, as DNA: TGTGCCAGCAGCGTAGATGAGGGACACGGGTTGAGCTACACCTTC.

The chain recombines TRBV2 with TRBJ1-5; D is uncertain. The ends were cut back, 3 bases at V and 4 bases at J, with 10 bases in the middle. CDR3 length: 14 residues. Looked up from germline, CDR1 is SNHLY and CDR2 is FYNNEI. The CDR3 DNA follows: TGTGCCAGCAGTGACTATACCCAAAATCAGCCCCAGCATTTT. Translation: CASSDYTQNQPQHF. Using reference TRBV2 and TRBJ1-5 for the parts outside the CDR3, the full variable domain is EPEVTQTPSHQVTQMGQEVILRCVPISNHLYFYWYRQILGQKVEFLVSFYNNEISEKSEIFDDQFSVERPDGSNFTLKIRSTKLEDSAMYFCASSDYTQNQPQHFGDGTRLSIL.

V usage is TRBV6-5 and J usage is TRBJ2-1; D uncertain. The germline V gene has CDR1 MNHEY and CDR2 SVGAGI. The CDR3 consists of 14 residues. Deletions cut 5 bases from V and 4 bases from J, with 12 bases between. The CDR3 here is CASSPSSRYNEQFF. The CDR3 DNA reads as TGTGCCAGCAGTCCTTCCTCTAGGTACAATGAGCAGTTCTTC.

This clone has a single count. V gene TRBV3-1 (or the pseudogene TRBV3-2) combines with J gene TRBJ1-2; D unclear. CDR3 length equals 14 residues. CDR1 and CDR2 from the germline V gene are LGHDT and YNNKEL (reference sequence). Deletions cut 4 bases from V and 3 bases from J, with 12 bases between. The CDR3 bases are TGTGCCAGCAGCCCTCATGGAGCAGACTATGGCTACACCTTC. Protein product: CASSPHGADYGYTF.

This sequence joins TRBV3-1 (or the pseudogene TRBV3-2) and TRBJ1-1; 10 nucleotides line up with TRBD1. The CDR3 has 14 amino acids. Per germline, CDR1 LGHDT and CDR2 YNNKEL (reference sequence). Trimming at V came to 3 bases and at J to 4 bases, leaving 2 bases not matched to a gene. The CDR3 bases are TGTGCCAGCAGCCACTGGGACAGGGGCACTGAAGCTTTCTTT. Its translation: CASSHWDRGTEAFF.

The chain is built from TRBV5-4 and TRBJ1-1, with a possible D match to TRBD1 (5 bases). Trimming took off 4 bases at V and 3 bases at J, with 13 bases between the two ends. Germline V gene lookup returns CDR1 SGHNT and CDR2 YYREEE (reference sequence). The CDR3 is 14 amino acids. CDR3 sequence: CASSPRGGYTEAFF. The CDR3 coding sequence is TGTGCCAGCAGCCCCCGGGGGGGTTACACTGAAGCTTTCTTT.

The chain carries TRBV2 and TRBJ2-1; 7 bases agree with TRBD1. The germline V gene has CDR1 SNHLY and CDR2 FYNNEI. The CDR3 spans 15 residues. V lost 7 bases, J lost 4 bases, and 10 bases stayed unmatched. The CDR3 protein is CASNPDRERYNEQFF. The CDR3 nucleotides are TGTGCCAGCAACCCCGACAGGGAAAGGTACAATGAGCAGTTCTTC. The full variable domain, with the rest looked up from reference TRBV2 and TRBJ2-1, is EPEVTQTPSHQVTQMGQEVILRCVPISNHLYFYWYRQILGQKVEFLVSFYNNEISEKSEIFDDQFSVERPDGSNFTLKIRSTKLEDSAMYFCASNPDRERYNEQFFGPGTRLTVL.

This sequence joins TRBV11-2 and TRBJ2-2; TRBD1 might be the D (6 bases). CDR1 and CDR2 from the germline V gene are SGHAT and FQNNGV. The V end was cut by 7 bases, the J end by 5 bases, with 14 bases between. CDR3 length: 14 amino acids. CDR3 coding DNA: TGTGCCAGCAAGTCGGGACACGCGACCGGGGAGCTGTTTTTT. Translating gives CASKSGHATGELFF.

The chain links TRBV11-3 to TRBJ2-1, with 7 bases that match TRBD1. The CDR3 runs to 16 residues. Trimming removed 5 bases from V and 0 bases from J; junction bases left unmatched: 7. In germline, CDR1 is SGHNT, CDR2 YENEEA. This CDR3 reads CASSPPGQSSYNEQFF. The CDR3 coding sequence is TGTGCCAGCAGCCCCCCGGGACAGAGCTCCTACAATGAGCAGTTCTTC.

The chain couples TRBV6-5 to TRBJ2-3, with D tentatively TRBD1 (5 bases). CDR1 is MNHEY and CDR2 is SVGAGI in the germline V gene. There are 14 residues in the CDR3. V lost 6 bases and J lost 0, with 10 bases in between. The CDR3 protein is CASRRTPSTDTQYF. DNA of the CDR3: TGTGCCAGCAGAAGGACACCTAGCACAGATACGCAGTATTTT.

V is TRBV5-8 and J is TRBJ1-2; D unclear. The CDR3 loop spans 15 amino acids. Trimming took 0 bases from V and 3 from J, leaving 12 bases between them. Germline CDR1 is SGHTS and CDR2 is YDEGEE. CDR3 sequence: CASSLVGPPDYGYTF. The CDR3 DNA reads TGTGCCAGCAGCTTGGTTGGGCCGCCTGACTATGGCTACACCTTC.

This clone was seen a few times. This chain joins TRBV6-1 and TRBJ2-3; TRBD2 matches 10 bases. The CDR3 loop spans 15 amino acids. Germline assignment: CDR1 MNHNS and CDR2 SASEGT. V was clipped by 3 bases and J by 6 bases; unmatched bases: 6. In nucleotides, the CDR3 is TGTGCCAGCAGTGAGAAAAGCGGGGGGGCTGATACGCAGTATTTT. This encodes CASSEKSGGADTQYF.

This clone was recorded once. The chain links TRBV6-5 to TRBJ2-7; possible D gene TRBD2, 7 bases. Germline V CDR1 and CDR2: MNHEY, SVGAGI. This CDR3 has 14 amino acids. V shed 8 bases and J shed 0 bases, with 14 bases lying between them. CDR3 coding DNA: TGTGCCAGCGGCTGGGGGGGGGCCTCCTACGAGCAGTACTTC. Its protein is CASGWGGASYEQYF.

This clone was observed once. The J gene is TRBJ2-3, the V gene TRBV27; the D gene is possibly TRBD1 (6 bases). The germline V and J ends were trimmed by 3 bases and 1 base, with 11 bases remaining between them. Germline V gives CDR1 MNHEY, CDR2 SMNVEV (reference sequence). This CDR3 is built from 15 residues. The CDR3 bases are TGTGCCAGCAGTTTCACTCAGGGGCGCACAGATACGCAGTATTTT. This gives the protein CASSFTQGRTDTQYF.

This clone was observed a few times. The chain combines TRBV25-1 with TRBJ2-7, with D possibly being TRBD2 (6 bases). CDR1 and CDR2 (germline): MGHDK, SYGVNS. The CDR3 is made up of 13 amino acids. The V end lost 8 bases, the J end lost 3 bases, and 14 bases lay between the germline ends. The CDR3 region has the DNA TGTGCCAGCTCCCGCGGGGCTGGCTACGAGCAGTACTTC. It specifies CASSRGAGYEQYF.